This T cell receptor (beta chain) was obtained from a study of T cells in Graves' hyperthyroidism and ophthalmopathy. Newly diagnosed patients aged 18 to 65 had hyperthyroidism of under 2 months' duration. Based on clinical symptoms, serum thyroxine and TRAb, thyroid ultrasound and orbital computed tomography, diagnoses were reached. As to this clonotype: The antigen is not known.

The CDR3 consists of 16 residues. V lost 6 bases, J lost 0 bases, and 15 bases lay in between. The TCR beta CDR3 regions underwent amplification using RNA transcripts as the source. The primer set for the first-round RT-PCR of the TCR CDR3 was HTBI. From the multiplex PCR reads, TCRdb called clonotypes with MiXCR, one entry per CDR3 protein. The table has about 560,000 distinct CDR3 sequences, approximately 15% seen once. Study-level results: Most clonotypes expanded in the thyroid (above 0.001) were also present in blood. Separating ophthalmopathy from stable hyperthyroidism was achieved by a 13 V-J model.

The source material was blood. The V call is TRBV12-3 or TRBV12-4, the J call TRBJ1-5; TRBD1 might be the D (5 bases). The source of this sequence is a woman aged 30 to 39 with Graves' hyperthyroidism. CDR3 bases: TGTGCCAGCAGCAACAGACAGAGCTATAGCAATCAGCCCCAGCATTTT. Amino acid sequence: CASSNRQSYSNQPQHF.